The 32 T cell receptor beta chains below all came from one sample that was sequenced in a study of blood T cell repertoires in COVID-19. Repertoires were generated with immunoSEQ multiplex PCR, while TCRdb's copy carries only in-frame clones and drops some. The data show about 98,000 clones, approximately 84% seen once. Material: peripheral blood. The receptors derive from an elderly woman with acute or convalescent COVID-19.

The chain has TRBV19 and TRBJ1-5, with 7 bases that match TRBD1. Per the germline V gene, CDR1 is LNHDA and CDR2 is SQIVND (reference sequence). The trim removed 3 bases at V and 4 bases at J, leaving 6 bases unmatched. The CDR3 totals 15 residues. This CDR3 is CASSINVQGNQPQHF. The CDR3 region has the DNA TGTGCCAGTAGTATTAATGTACAGGGGAATCAGCCCCAGCATTTT.

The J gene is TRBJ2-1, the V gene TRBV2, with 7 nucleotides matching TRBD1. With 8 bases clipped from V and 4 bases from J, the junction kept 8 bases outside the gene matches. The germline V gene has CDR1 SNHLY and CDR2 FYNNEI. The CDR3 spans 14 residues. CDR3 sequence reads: CASYTGTVYNEQFF. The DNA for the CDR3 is TGTGCCAGCTATACCGGGACAGTGTACAATGAGCAGTTCTTC.

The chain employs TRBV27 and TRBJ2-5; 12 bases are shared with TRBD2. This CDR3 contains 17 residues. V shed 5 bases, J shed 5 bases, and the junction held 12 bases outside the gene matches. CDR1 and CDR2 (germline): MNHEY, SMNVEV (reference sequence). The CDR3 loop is CASSPHVRTSGAETQYF. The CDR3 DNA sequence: TGTGCCAGCAGTCCTCACGTTCGGACTAGCGGGGCCGAGACCCAGTACTTC.

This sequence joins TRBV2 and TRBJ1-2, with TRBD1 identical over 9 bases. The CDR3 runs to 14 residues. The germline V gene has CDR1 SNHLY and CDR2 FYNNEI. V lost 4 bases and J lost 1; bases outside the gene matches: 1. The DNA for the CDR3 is TGTGCCAGCAGTGGACAGGGGGTTAACTATGGCTACACCTTC. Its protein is CASSGQGVNYGYTF. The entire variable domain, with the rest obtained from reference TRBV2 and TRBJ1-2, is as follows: EPEVTQTPSHQVTQMGQEVILRCVPISNHLYFYWYRQILGQKVEFLVSFYNNEISEKSEIFDDQFSVERPDGSNFTLKIRSTKLEDSAMYFCASSGQGVNYGYTFGSGTRLTVV.

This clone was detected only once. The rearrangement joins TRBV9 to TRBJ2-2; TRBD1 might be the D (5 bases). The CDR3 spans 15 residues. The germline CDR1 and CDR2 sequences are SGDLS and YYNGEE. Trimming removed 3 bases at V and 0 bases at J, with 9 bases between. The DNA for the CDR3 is TGTGCCAGCAGCGCACAGGTGGCGAACACCGGGGAGCTGTTTTTT. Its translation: CASSAQVANTGELFF.

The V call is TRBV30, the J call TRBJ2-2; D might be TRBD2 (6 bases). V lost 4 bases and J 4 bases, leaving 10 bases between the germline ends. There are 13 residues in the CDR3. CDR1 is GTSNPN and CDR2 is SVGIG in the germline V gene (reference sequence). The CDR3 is CAWTGRGTGELFF. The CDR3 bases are TGTGCCTGGACCGGGCGGGGCACCGGGGAGCTGTTTTTT. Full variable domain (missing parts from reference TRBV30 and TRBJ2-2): SQTIHQWPATLVQPVGSPLSLECTVEGTSNPNLYWYRQAAGRGLQLLFYSVGIGQISSEVPQNLSASRPQDRQFILSSKKLLLSDSGFYLCAWTGRGTGELFFGEGSRLTVL.

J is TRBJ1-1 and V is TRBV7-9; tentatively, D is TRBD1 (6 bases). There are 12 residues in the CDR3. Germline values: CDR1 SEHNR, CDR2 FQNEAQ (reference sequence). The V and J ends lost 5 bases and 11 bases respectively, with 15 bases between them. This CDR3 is CASSATGPGAFF. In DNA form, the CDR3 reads TGTGCCAGCAGCGCGACAGGTCCGGGGGCTTTCTTT.

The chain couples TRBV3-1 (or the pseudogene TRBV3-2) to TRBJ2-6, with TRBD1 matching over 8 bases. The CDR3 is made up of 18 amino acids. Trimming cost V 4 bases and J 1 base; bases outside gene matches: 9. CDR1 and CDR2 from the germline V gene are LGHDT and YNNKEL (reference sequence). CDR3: CASSRRTGIISGANVLTF. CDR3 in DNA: TGTGCCAGCAGCCGCCGGACAGGGATCATATCTGGGGCCAACGTCCTGACTTTC.

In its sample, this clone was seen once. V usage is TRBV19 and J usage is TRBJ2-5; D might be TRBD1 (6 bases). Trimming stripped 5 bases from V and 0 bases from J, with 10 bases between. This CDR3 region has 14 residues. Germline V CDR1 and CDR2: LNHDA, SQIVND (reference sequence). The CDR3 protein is CASSLGTHQETQYF. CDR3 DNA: TGTGCCAGTAGTCTTGGGACACACCAAGAGACCCAGTACTTC.

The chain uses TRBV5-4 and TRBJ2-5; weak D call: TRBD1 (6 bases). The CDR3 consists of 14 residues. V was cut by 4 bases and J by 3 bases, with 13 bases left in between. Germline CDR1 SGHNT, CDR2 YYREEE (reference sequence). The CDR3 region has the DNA TGTGCCAGCAGCCACCGGGACACAGAAGAGACCCAGTACTTC. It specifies CASSHRDTEETQYF.

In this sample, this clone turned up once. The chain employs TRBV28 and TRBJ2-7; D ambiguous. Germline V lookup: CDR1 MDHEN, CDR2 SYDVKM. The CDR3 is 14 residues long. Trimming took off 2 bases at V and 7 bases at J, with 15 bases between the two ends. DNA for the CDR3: TGTGCCAGCAGTTTAAGTCTTAACCCTAGGGAGCAGTACTTC. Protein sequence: CASSLSLNPREQYF.

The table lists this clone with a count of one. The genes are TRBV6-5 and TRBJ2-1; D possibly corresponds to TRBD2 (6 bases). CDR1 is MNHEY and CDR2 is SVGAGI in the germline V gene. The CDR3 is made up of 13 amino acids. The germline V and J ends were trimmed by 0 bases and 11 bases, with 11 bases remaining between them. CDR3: CASSYSQGGKQFF. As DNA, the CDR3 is TGTGCCAGCAGTTACTCCCAGGGCGGGAAGCAGTTCTTC.

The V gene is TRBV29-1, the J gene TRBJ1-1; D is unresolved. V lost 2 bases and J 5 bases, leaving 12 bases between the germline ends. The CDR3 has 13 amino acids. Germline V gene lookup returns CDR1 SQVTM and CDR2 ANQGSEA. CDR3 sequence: CSVEISWRTEAFF. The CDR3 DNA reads TGCAGCGTTGAAATCTCTTGGCGGACTGAAGCTTTCTTT.

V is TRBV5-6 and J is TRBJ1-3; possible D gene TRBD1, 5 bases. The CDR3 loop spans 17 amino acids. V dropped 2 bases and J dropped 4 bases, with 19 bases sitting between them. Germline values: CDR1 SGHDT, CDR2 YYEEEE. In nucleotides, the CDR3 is TGTGCCAGCAGCTTTAAATTACAAGGGGCGCTCGGAAACACCATATATTTT. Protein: CASSFKLQGALGNTIYF.

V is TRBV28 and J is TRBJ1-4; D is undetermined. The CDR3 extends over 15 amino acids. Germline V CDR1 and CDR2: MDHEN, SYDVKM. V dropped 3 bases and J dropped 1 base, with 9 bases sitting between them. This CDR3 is CASSFRRRTNEKLFF. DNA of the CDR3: TGTGCCAGCAGTTTCCGTCGGAGAACTAATGAAAAACTGTTTTTT.

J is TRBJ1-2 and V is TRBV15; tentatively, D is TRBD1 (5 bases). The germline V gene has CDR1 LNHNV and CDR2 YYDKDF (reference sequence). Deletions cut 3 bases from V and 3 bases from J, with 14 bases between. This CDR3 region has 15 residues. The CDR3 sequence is CATSRGGASDYGYTF. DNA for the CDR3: TGTGCCACCAGCAGGGGAGGGGCAAGTGACTATGGCTACACCTTC.

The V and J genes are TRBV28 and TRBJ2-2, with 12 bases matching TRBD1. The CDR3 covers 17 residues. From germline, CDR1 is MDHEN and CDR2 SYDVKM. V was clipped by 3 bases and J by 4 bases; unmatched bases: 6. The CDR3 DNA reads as TGTGCCAGCAGTTTGGCCGGGACAGGGGGCTCCACCGGGGAGCTGTTTTTT. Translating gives CASSLAGTGGSTGELFF.

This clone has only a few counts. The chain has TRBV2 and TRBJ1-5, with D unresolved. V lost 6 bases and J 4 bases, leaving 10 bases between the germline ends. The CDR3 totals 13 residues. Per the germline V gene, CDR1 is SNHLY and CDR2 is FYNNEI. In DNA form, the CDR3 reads TGTGCCAGCAGCAATGCACGGAATCAGCCCCAGCATTTT. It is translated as CASSNARNQPQHF.

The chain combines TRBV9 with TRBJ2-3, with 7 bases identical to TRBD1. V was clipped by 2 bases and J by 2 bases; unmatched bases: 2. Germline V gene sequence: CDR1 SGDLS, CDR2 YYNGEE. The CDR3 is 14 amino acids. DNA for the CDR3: TGTGCCAGCAGCGTGACAGGGAACACAGATACGCAGTATTTT. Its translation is CASSVTGNTDTQYF.

Here the CDR3 DNA reads TGTGCCAGCAGTTACGGCAGTAGCGGGGGCACAGATACGCAGTATTTT. Amino acid sequence: CASSYGSSGGTDTQYF. The chain combines TRBV6-2 or TRBV6-3 with TRBJ2-3; 8 bases are shared with TRBD2. The ends lost 2 bases at V and 1 base at J; junction bases unmatched: 5. The CDR3 contains 16 residues. Germline-derived CDR1 and CDR2 are MNHEY and SVGEGT.

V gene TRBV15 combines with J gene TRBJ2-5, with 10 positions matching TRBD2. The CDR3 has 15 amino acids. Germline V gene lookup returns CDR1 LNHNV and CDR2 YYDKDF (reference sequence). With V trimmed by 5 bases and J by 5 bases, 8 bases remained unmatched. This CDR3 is CATSPQGLARETQYF. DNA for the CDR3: TGTGCCACCAGCCCTCAGGGACTAGCGAGGGAGACCCAGTACTTC.

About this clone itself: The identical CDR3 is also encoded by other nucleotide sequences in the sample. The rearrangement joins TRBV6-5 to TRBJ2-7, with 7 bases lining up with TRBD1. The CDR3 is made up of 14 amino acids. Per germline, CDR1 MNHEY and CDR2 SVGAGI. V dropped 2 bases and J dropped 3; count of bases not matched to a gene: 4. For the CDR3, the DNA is TGTGCCAGCAGTTACCGGGACAGAGGCTACGAGCAGTACTTC. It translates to CASSYRDRGYEQYF.

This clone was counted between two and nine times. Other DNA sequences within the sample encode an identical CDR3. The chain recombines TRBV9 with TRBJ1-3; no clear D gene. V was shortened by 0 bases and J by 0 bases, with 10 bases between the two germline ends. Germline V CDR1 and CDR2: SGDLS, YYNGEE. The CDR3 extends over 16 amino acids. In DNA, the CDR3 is TGTGCCAGCAGCGTAGCTGGAGGGAGCTCTGGAAACACCATATATTTT. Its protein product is CASSVAGGSSGNTIYF. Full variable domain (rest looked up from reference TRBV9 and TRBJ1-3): DSGVTQTPKHLITATGQRVTLRCSPRSGDLSVYWYQQSLDQGLQFLIQYYNGEERAKGNILERFSAQQFPDLHSELNLSSLELGDSALYFCASSVAGGSSGNTIYFGEGSWLTVV.

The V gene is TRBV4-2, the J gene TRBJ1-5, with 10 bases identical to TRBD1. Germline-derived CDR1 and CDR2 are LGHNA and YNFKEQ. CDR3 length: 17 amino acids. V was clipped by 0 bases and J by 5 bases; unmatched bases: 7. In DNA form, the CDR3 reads TGTGCCAGCAGCCAAGATGTCAGACAGGGGGCTCATCAGCCCCAGCATTTT. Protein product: CASSQDVRQGAHQPQHF.

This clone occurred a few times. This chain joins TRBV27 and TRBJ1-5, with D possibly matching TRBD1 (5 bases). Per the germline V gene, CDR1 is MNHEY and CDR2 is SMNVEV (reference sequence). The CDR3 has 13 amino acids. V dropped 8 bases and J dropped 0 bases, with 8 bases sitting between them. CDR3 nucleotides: TGTGCCAGCCGGGGGAATAGCAATCAGCCCCAGCATTTT. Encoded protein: CASRGNSNQPQHF.

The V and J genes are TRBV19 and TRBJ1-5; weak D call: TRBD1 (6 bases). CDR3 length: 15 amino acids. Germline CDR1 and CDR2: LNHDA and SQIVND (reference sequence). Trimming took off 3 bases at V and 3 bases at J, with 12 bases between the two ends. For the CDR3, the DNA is TGTGCCAGTAGTATTCTAGACAGGATCAATCAGCCCCAGCATTTT. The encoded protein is CASSILDRINQPQHF. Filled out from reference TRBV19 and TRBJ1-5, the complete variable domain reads DGGITQSPKYLFRKEGQNVTLSCEQNLNHDAMYWYRQDPGQGLRLIYYSQIVNDFQKGDIAEGYSVSREKKESFPLTVTSAQKNPTAFYLCASSILDRINQPQHFGDGTRLSIL.

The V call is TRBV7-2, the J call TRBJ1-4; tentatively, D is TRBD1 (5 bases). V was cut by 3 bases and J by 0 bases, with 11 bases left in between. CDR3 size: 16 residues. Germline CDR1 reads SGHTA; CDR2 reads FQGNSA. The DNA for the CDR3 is TGTGCCAGCAGCTTCCAACCACAGGCAACTAATGAAAAACTGTTTTTT. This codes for CASSFQPQATNEKLFF. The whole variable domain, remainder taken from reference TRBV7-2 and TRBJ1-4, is GAGVSQSPSNKVTEKGKDVELRCDPISGHTALYWYRQSLGQGLEFLIYFQGNSAPDKSGLPSDRFSAERTGGSVSTLTIQRTQQEDSAVYLCASSFQPQATNEKLFFGSGTQLSVL.

The CDR3, as DNA: TGTGCCAGCTCACCCCCCGATCAGCCCCAGCATTTT. It yields the protein CASSPPDQPQHF. This chain links TRBV18 with TRBJ1-5; the D is unclear. V lost 3 bases and J lost 5, with 5 bases in between. CDR1 is KGHSH, CDR2 LQKENI, per germline. The CDR3 has 12 amino acids.

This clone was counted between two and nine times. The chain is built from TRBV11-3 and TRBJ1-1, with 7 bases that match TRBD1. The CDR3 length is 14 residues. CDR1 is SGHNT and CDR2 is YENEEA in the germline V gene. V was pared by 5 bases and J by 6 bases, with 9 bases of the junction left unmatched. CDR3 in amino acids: CASSKTGNVAEAFF. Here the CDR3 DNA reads TGTGCCAGCAGCAAGACAGGGAATGTGGCTGAAGCTTTCTTT.

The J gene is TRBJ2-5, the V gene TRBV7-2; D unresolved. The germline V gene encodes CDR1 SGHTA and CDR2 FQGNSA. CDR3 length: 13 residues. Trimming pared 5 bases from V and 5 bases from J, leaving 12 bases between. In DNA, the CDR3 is TGTGCCAGCAGCGGTCGACGGCGGGAGACCCAGTACTTC. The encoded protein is CASSGRRRETQYF.

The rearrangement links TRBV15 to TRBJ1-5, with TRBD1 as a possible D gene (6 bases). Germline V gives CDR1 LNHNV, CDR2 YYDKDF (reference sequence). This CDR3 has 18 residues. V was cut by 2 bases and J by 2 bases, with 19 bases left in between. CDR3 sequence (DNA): TGTGCCACCAGCAGATTACCAGGGGCCGGTTTTCGCAATCAGCCCCAGCATTTT. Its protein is CATSRLPGAGFRNQPQHF.

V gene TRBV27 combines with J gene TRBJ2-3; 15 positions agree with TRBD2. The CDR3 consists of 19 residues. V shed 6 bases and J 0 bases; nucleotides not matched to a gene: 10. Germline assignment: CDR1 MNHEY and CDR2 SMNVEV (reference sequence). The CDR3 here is CASSNGLAGGKISTDTQYF. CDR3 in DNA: TGTGCCAGCAGCAACGGACTAGCGGGGGGGAAAATTAGCACAGATACGCAGTATTTT.